The 11 T cell receptor beta chains presented below share a single source sample, sequenced in a study of CD8 T cells in Susac syndrome. RNA, at about 0.5 to 1 ug, was reverse transcribed with random hexamers. MiXCR was run by TCRdb on the immunoSEQ multiplex PCR reads, yielding one entry per CDR3 protein. The table has about 180,000 distinct CDR3 sequences, approximately 94% seen once. Sequencing was done on a sample of CD4+ T cells from PBMCs. These receptors all come from a human donor with multiple sclerosis.

V usage is TRBV9 and J usage is TRBJ1-4, with D uncertain. The V gene's germline CDR1 is SGDLS and CDR2 YYNGEE. The CDR3 extends over 13 amino acids. Trimming shortened V by 0 bases and J by 13 bases, and 13 bases separated the two germline ends. The CDR3 spells CASSVDGSRSLFF. CDR3 coding DNA: TGTGCCAGCAGCGTAGACGGCAGCCGATCACTGTTTTTT.

J is TRBJ1-2 and V is TRBV29-1; D gene ambiguous. Germline V gene sequence: CDR1 SQVTM, CDR2 ANQGSEA. Trimming pared 3 bases from V and 6 bases from J, leaving 5 bases between. There are 10 residues in the CDR3. CDR3 sequence: CSVDQDGYTF. The CDR3 DNA sequence: TGCAGCGTTGATCAGGATGGCTACACCTTC. Full variable domain (missing parts from reference TRBV29-1 and TRBJ1-2): SAVISQKPSRDICQRGTSLTIQCQVDSQVTMMFWYRQQPGQSLTLIATANQGSEATYESGFVIDKFPISRPNLTFSTLTVSNMSPEDSSIYLCSVDQDGYTFGSGTRLTVV.

The V gene is TRBV30, the J gene TRBJ2-7; TRBD1 agrees at 8 bases. Germline V gene data show CDR1 as GTSNPN and CDR2 as SVGIG (reference sequence). V gave up 0 bases and J gave up 3 bases; unmatched junction bases: 4. The CDR3 loop spans 14 amino acids. CDR3: CAWSVLGTGYEQYF. The CDR3 nucleotides are TGTGCCTGGAGTGTACTAGGGACAGGCTACGAGCAGTACTTC.

V and J are TRBV20-1 and TRBJ2-1; tentative D call: TRBD2 (6 bases). In germline, CDR1 is DFQATT, CDR2 SNEGSKA (reference sequence). This CDR3 contains 15 residues. The V end was cut by 6 bases, the J end by 0 bases, with 15 bases between. In DNA form, the CDR3 reads TGCAGTGCGGGGCGGGGTTCACTCTCCTACAATGAGCAGTTCTTC. Translated, it gives CSAGRGSLSYNEQFF.

The chain uses TRBV9 and TRBJ1-6; D gene unclear. Germline V gene data show CDR1 as SGDLS and CDR2 as YYNGEE. The CDR3 contains 14 residues. V was shortened by 1 base and J by 7 bases, with 9 bases between the two germline ends. CDR3 bases: TGTGCCAGCAGCGTATATAGAGGGAATTCACCCCTCCACTTT. It specifies CASSVYRGNSPLHF.

The V and J genes are TRBV5-1 and TRBJ2-1; the match to TRBD2 covers 11 bases. The V gene end was trimmed by 4 bases and the J gene end by 8 bases; junction bases not matched to a gene: 8. CDR1 is SGHRS and CDR2 is YFSETQ in the germline V gene. The CDR3 has 15 residues. DNA of the CDR3: TGCGCCAGCAGCACGACTAGCGGGACGGCGTATGAGCAGTTCTTC. Its protein product is CASSTTSGTAYEQFF.

The V gene is TRBV3-1, the J gene TRBJ1-1; D unresolved. V was shortened by 1 base and J by 11 bases, with 14 bases between the two germline ends. In germline, CDR1 is LGHDT, CDR2 YNNKEL (reference sequence). The CDR3 contains 13 residues. As DNA, the CDR3 is TGTGCCAGCAGCCAAGGGGGTCCCCAAGTGGCTTTCTTT. This encodes CASSQGGPQVAFF.

The chain couples TRBV3-1 to TRBJ2-3; TRBD2 matches at 9 bases. J lost 9 bases, V lost 1 base, and 5 bases had no gene match. This CDR3 is 14 amino acids long. Germline V gene sequence: CDR1 LGHDT, CDR2 YNNKEL (reference sequence). CDR3 amino acids: CASSQGGGAATQYF. The DNA for the CDR3 is TGTGCCAGCAGCCAAGGCGGGGGGGCGGCAACGCAGTATTTT.

The chain has TRBV30 and TRBJ1-2; D is undetermined. Deletions cut 4 bases from V and 6 bases from J, with 12 bases between. Germline-derived CDR1 and CDR2 are GTSNPN and SVGIG (reference sequence). This CDR3 spans 12 amino acids. The CDR3 sequence: CAWTPSEHGYTF. CDR3 in DNA: TGTGCCTGGACCCCCTCCGAACATGGCTACACCTTC. Drawing the rest from reference TRBV30 and TRBJ1-2, the complete variable domain is SQTIHQWPATLVQPVGSPLSLECTVEGTSNPNLYWYRQAAGRGLQLLFYSVGIGQISSEVPQNLSASRPQDRQFILSSKKLLLSDSGFYLCAWTPSEHGYTFGSGTRLTVV.

The J gene is TRBJ1-1, the V gene TRBV29-1; 7 positions match TRBD1. V was clipped by 4 bases and J by 1 base; unmatched bases: 3. This CDR3 has 13 amino acids. The germline CDR1 and CDR2 sequences are SQVTM and ANQGSEA. CDR3 sequence reads: CSVAGQPNTEAFF. CDR3 nucleotides: TGCAGCGTTGCGGGACAGCCGAACACTGAAGCTTTCTTT.

This chain links TRBV6-4 with TRBJ2-3; D call uncertain. The germline CDR1 and CDR2 sequences are MRHNA and SNTAGT. This CDR3 has 13 residues. Deletions cut 7 bases from V and 6 bases from J, with 14 bases between. The CDR3 region has the DNA TGTGCCAGCACTTCGGCTCCACATGATACGCAGTATTTT. This translates into CASTSAPHDTQYF.